This T cell receptor beta chain comes out of a study of CD4 T cell repertoires in COVID-19. In the study overall: Other coronavirus spike proteins restimulated relabeled CFSE-low cells expanded with IL-2 for 10 to 11 days.

The table came from immunoSEQ multiplex PCR; TCRdb's copy has only in-frame clones and leaves some out. The repertoire holds some 670 clones, with roughly a tenth as singletons. V was shortened by 3 bases and J by 2 bases, with 10 bases between the two germline ends. There are 14 residues in the CDR3. Germline V gene lookup returns CDR1 LGHNA and CDR2 YNFKEQ. Stimulation with autologous monocytes and recombinant SARS-CoV-2 spike or nucleoprotein produced proliferating antigen-reactive T cell lines. Relative to its sample, this clone is medium-sized. What it binds is not known. Notes on the study in general: Some SARS-CoV-2 clonotypes, between about 7 and 28%, recurred in SARS-CoV and/or HKU1 cultures.

The material was effector memory CD4+ T cells, cultured in vitro, obtained after recovery from COVID-19. The clonotype originates from a human donor who had COVID-19. This chain links TRBV4-2 with TRBJ1-2, with D possibly TRBD1 on 6 matching bases. CDR3 sequence: CASSQSQGNYGYTF. Here the CDR3 DNA reads TGTGCCAGCAGCCAGTCCCAGGGGAACTATGGCTACACCTTC.